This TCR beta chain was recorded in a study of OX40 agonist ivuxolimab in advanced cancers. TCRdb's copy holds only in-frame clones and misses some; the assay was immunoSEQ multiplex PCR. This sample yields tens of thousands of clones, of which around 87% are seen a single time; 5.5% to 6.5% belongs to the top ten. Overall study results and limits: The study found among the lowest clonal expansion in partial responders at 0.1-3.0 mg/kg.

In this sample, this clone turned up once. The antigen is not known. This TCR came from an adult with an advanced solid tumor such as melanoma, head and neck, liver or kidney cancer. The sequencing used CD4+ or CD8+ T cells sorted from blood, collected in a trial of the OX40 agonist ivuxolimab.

CDR3 protein: CASSLQVQETQYF. The DNA for the CDR3 is TGTGCCAGCAGTTTGCAGGTCCAAGAGACCCAGTACTTC. The chain recombines TRBV28 with TRBJ2-5; D remains unclear. V was clipped by 3 bases and J by 1 base, with 6 bases between them. The CDR3 contains 13 residues. CDR1 is MDHEN, CDR2 SYDVKM, per germline.